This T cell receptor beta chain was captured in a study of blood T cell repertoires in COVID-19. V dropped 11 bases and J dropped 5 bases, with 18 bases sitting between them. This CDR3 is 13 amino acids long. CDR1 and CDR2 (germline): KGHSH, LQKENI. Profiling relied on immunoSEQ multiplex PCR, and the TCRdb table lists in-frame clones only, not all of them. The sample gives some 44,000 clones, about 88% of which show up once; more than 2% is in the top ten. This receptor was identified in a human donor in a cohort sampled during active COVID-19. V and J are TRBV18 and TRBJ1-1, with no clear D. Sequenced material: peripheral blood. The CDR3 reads CAAGAGGKTEAFF. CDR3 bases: TGTGCCGCGGGTGCGGGTGGTAAGACTGAAGCTTTCTTT.